This is a list of T cell receptor beta chains from one sample in a study of tumor-infiltrating lymphocytes in primary liver carcinoma. TCRdb reanalysed the multiplex PCR reads using MiXCR and keeps one entry per CDR3 protein. The table records 95,000 to 150,000 distinct CDR3 sequences, about two thirds of them present only once. Sequences were obtained from tumor-adjacent normal liver tissue. The receptors were gathered from a woman aged 55-75 years with primary liver carcinoma and hepatitis B virus infection. The CDR3 runs from the conserved cysteine through the conserved F or W. A D gene is named only where the DNA matches it firmly. Where a row states a size, it is once, few, many or the class of an expanded clone; other rows omit it.

V gene,D gene,J gene,clone size,CDR3 DNA,CDR3 protein
TRBV6-1,TRBD1,TRBJ2-7,NA,TGTGTCAGCAGTGACCTGAGACAGGGGTTCTACGAGCAGTACTTC,CVSSDLRQGFYEQYF
TRBV11-2,TRBD1,TRBJ1-5,once,TGTGCCAGCAGCTTAGCCGGACAGGCGATCACAGGTACACAGCATTTT,CASSLAGQAITGTQHF
TRBV29-1,TRBD2,TRBJ2-3,NA,TGTAGCGCATTTACACGGGAGGCAGATATGCAGTATTTT,CSAFTREADMQYF
TRBV6-5,NA,TRBJ2-2,many,TGTGCCAGCAGTTACAGGGGAGAGGAGCTGTTTTTT,CASSYRGEELFF
TRBV4-1,NA,TRBJ2-3,NA,TGTGCCAGCAGCCAGGCGATCGGAACGGATACGCAGTATTTT,CASSQAIGTDTQYF
TRBV11-2,NA,TRBJ1-6,NA,TGTGCCAACAGCTTACAGCCTCTTAATCCACCACTCCACTTT,CANSLQPLNPPLHF
TRBV28,TRBD2,TRBJ2-3,few,TGTGCCAGCAGCCATGCGGGAGGATGGACAGATACGCAGTATTTT,CASSHAGGWTDTQYF
TRBV6-6,NA,TRBJ1-2,NA,TGTGCCACCAGTTACTCCTCTACAGGGACCTATGACTACACCTTC,CATSYSSTGTYDYTF
TRBV19,NA,TRBJ2-1,NA,TGTGCCAGTAGTATAGTCGGGACCGACAATGAGCAGTTCTTC,CASSIVGTDNEQFF
TRBV10-3,TRBD1,TRBJ1-1,NA,TGTGCCGTCTGTACAAGGGACAGGGGTGAGACTGAAGCTTTCTTT,CAVCTRDRGETEAFF
TRBV12-3/TRBV12-4,TRBD1,TRBJ1-4,many,TGTGCCAGCAGTCGGGACAGAACAACTAATGAAAAACTGTTTTTT,CASSRDRTTNEKLFF
TRBV4-1,NA,TRBJ2-5,many,TGCGCCAGCAGCCAAGGGCTACGTATATCAGGGGAGACCCAGTACTTC,CASSQGLRISGETQYF
TRBV7-9,TRBD2,TRBJ2-3,many,TGTGCCAGCAGCTTAGTCGCTAGCGGGAGTTCGGATACGCAGTATTTT,CASSLVASGSSDTQYF
TRBV5-5,NA,TRBJ2-2,few,TGTGCCAACAGCGGAACGACCCTAAGGGACACCGGGGAGCTGTTTTTT,CANSGTTLRDTGELFF
TRBV14,NA,TRBJ1-6,NA,TGTGCCAGCAGCCTAAAATTTATATGGGTGTCACCCTTCCACTTT,CASSLKFIWVSPFHF
TRBV4-1,NA,TRBJ1-2,once,TGCGCCGGCAGCCTTTTCCGTAACACCGGGTTTGGGTTC,CAGSLFRNTGFGF
TRBV5-1,NA,TRBJ2-5,many,TGCGCCAGCAGCTTGGTTGATAGTGGGGAGACCCAGTACTTC,CASSLVDSGETQYF
TRBV11-2,TRBD2,TRBJ2-1,NA,TGTATCAGCAGCTTCACTAGCGGAAGGTATAATGAGCAGTTCTTC,CISSFTSGRYNEQFF
TRBV4-1,TRBD1,TRBJ1-5,NA,TGCGCCAGCAGTAAAGCGACAGGGGGCGGCAATCAGCCCCAGCATTTT,CASSKATGGGNQPQHF
TRBV11-2,NA,TRBJ2-7,medium-sized,TGTGCCAGCAAGGCGGGAATTACGTACGAGCAGTACTTC,CASKAGITYEQYF
TRBV29-1,NA,TRBJ2-7,NA,TGCAGAGCCGGTAACCCCGGAACAGGGGAGCAGTACTTC,CRAGNPGTGEQYF
TRBV28,TRBD2,TRBJ2-5,many,TGTGCCAGCAGTTTATTGGCTAGCGGGACGAAGACCCAGTACTTC,CASSLLASGTKTQYF
TRBV29-1,NA,TRBJ2-7,once,TGCAGCTTACCTGGGGGGATCAGGTACGAGCAGTACTTC,CSLPGGIRYEQYF
TRBV11-2,TRBD2,TRBJ2-7,many,TGTGCCAGCAGCCAGTTACCCCCGGGACTAGCGGGAGTCTACGAGCAGTACTTC,CASSQLPPGLAGVYEQYF
TRBV12-3/TRBV12-4,TRBD2,TRBJ2-5,many,TGTGCCAGCAGTCCTATAGCGGGAGGGCCTTCGGAGACCCAGTACTTC,CASSPIAGGPSETQYF
TRBV28,TRBD2,TRBJ2-4,NA,TGTGCCAGCAGTTTGTGGACTAGCGGGAGGGTCCATGAGCAGTACTTC,CASSLWTSGRVHEQYF
TRBV12-3/TRBV12-4,TRBD1,TRBJ2-7,many,TGTGCCAGCAGCTCGACAGGGGGCCAGTCCTACGAGCAGTACTTC,CASSSTGGQSYEQYF
TRBV29-1,NA,TRBJ2-1,once,TGCAGCGTTGCAGAACCAACACGGAATGGGCAATTCTTC,CSVAEPTRNGQFF
TRBV6-2/TRBV6-3,TRBD1,TRBJ2-2,few,TGTGCCAGCAGTCTCGGGACAGCCTTAAACACTGGGGAGCTGTTGTTT,CASSLGTALNTGELLF
TRBV30,NA,TRBJ2-5,NA,TGTACCTGGAGTAAGGGGAGGCACCAAGAGACCCAGTACTTC,CTWSKGRHQETQYF
TRBV29-1,TRBD1,TRBJ2-2,NA,TGCAGCGTTGTCGGCAGGGGGATTGCCGAGGAGCTGTTTTTT,CSVVGRGIAEELFF
TRBV29-1,NA,TRBJ1-5,NA,TGTAGCGTGAGACTAGCGGAGTCTAGCACAGATACGCAGCATTTT,CSVRLAESSTDTQHF
TRBV6-6,NA,TRBJ1-1,many,TGTGCCAGCAGTTACGGCATTCAAGCTTTCTTT,CASSYGIQAFF
TRBV28,NA,TRBJ1-6,NA,TGTGCCAGCACCCCGCCCGCGGGGTTAAGGTCACCCCTCCTCTTT,CASTPPAGLRSPLLF
TRBV11-1,NA,TRBJ2-1,NA,TGTGCCAGTAGCTTAGAGCGTCGGATAGATGAGCAGTTCTTC,CASSLERRIDEQFF
TRBV4-1,NA,TRBJ2-7,NA,TGCGCCGGCAGCCAATATAACTTAAACTATGGCGAGCAGTACTTC,CAGSQYNLNYGEQYF